Following are 27 T cell receptor beta chains from one sample sequenced in a study of response to subunit inactivated influenza vaccine. TCRdb re-derived calls from the RT-PCR reads in MiXCR, one entry per CDR3 protein. Found here are about 780,000 distinct CDR3 sequences, under 20% of them singletons; the top ten hold 11%. Specimen: PBMCs from blood, collected around 5 days after vaccination. Receptors originate from a man aged 50-59 years who received an inactivated influenza vaccine.

The V gene is TRBV7-2, the J gene TRBJ1-6, with D maybe TRBD1 (5 bases). CDR3 length: 13 amino acids. Between the trimmed V and J ends, which lost 4 bases and 10 bases, there was a span of 11 bases. Germline CDR1 and CDR2: SGHTA and FQGNSA. The CDR3 bases are TGTGCCAGCAGCTGGACACTTCCCTCACCCCTCCACTTT. Encoded protein: CASSWTLPSPLHF.

This clonotype was detected many times. The chain employs TRBV7-9 and TRBJ1-5; 9 nucleotides line up with TRBD1. Trimming took 4 bases from V and 5 from J; bases not matched to a gene: 15. The CDR3 is 18 amino acids. Per the germline V gene, CDR1 is SEHNR and CDR2 is FQNEAQ (reference sequence). This CDR3 is CASSSGSGTGRQDQPQHF. The CDR3 bases are TGTGCCAGCAGCTCCGGGTCCGGGACAGGGAGGCAGGATCAGCCCCAGCATTTT.

Only a few counts were recorded for this clonotype. J is TRBJ2-3 and V is TRBV24-1, with no clear D. The CDR3 runs to 16 residues. Trimming removed 0 bases at V and 4 bases at J, with 13 bases between. Germline V gene lookup returns CDR1 KGHDR and CDR2 SFDVKD. CDR3 sequence (DNA): TGTGCCACCAGTGATTTGAGGAGTAAATCCGCAGATACGCAGTATTTT. It yields the protein CATSDLRSKSADTQYF.

The chain employs TRBV6-1 and TRBJ2-6, with 11 bases fitting TRBD1. Germline CDR1 reads MNHNS; CDR2 reads SASEGT. The CDR3 sequence is 18 residues long. After removal of 4 bases from V and 0 bases from J, the junction contained 5 bases not matched to a gene. Written as DNA, the CDR3 is TGTGCCAGCAGTGCCGGGACAGGGGGACCCTCTGGGGCCAACGTCCTGACTTTC. As protein: CASSAGTGGPSGANVLTF.

Only a few counts were recorded for this clonotype. CDR3 DNA sequence: TGCAGTGTTTCCGGGCTCCAAGAGACCCAGTACTTC. Translated, it gives CSVSGLQETQYF. The chain couples TRBV20-1 to TRBJ2-5; D gene unclear. Germline CDR1 reads DFQATT; CDR2 reads SNEGSKA (reference sequence). The CDR3 covers 12 residues. Deletions cut 7 bases from V and 1 base from J, with 10 bases between.

The V call is TRBV11-1, the J call TRBJ2-3; D gene ambiguous. Germline V gene data show CDR1 as SGHAT and CDR2 as FQDESV (reference sequence). This CDR3 contains 13 residues. The V end lost 5 bases, the J end lost 2 bases, and 8 bases lay between the germline ends. CDR3 nucleotide sequence: TGTGCCAGCAGCCCACCAGACACAGATACGCAGTATTTT. It yields the protein CASSPPDTDTQYF.

This chain connects TRBV4-2 to TRBJ2-7; 8 nucleotides agree with TRBD2. Germline V lookup: CDR1 LGHNA, CDR2 YNFKEQ. This CDR3 has 17 amino acids. Trimming took 1 base from V and 0 from J; bases not matched to a gene: 8. As DNA, the CDR3 is TGTGCCAGCAGCCAAGCGGCCGAGCGGGAGAGCTCCTACGAGCAGTACTTC. Its protein is CASSQAAERESSYEQYF.

This clonotype has just a few counts. This rearrangement joins TRBV20-1 to TRBJ2-1, with TRBD2 matching 9 bases. This CDR3 has 14 amino acids. Germline CDR1 DFQATT, CDR2 SNEGSKA (reference sequence). Germline trimming cut 5 bases from V and 8 bases from J; bases unmatched to any gene: 10. As DNA, the CDR3 is TGCAGTGCTCCAAAGGTAGCGGGAGCCTATGAGCAGTTCTTC. Protein: CSAPKVAGAYEQFF.

The chain carries TRBV5-1 and TRBJ2-5; D not certain. V was trimmed by 4 bases and J by 5 bases, leaving 9 bases between them. Germline V CDR1 and CDR2: SGHRS, YFSETQ. The CDR3 has 12 residues. The CDR3 DNA sequence: TGCGCCAGCAGCAAGGAATTGGAGACCCAGTACTTC. It yields the protein CASSKELETQYF.

This clonotype was seen more than once but under ten times. The V and J genes are TRBV29-1 and TRBJ2-1; a weak D match, TRBD1 (6 bases). The V gene's germline CDR1 is SQVTM and CDR2 ANQGSEA. V was cut by 5 bases and J by 4 bases, with 12 bases left in between. This CDR3 has 13 amino acids. CDR3 in DNA: TGCAGCGTTACCGGGACACGGTACAATGAGCAGTTCTTC. Its protein product is CSVTGTRYNEQFF.

The sample holds a few counts of this clonotype. This rearrangement joins TRBV6-8 to TRBJ1-5, with D unclear. The CDR3 contains 15 residues. Germline loops: CDR1 MNHGY, CDR2 SAAAGT. The V gene lost 6 bases and the J gene lost 0 bases, with 12 bases spanning the gap. The CDR3 loop reads CASSTGRGSNQPQHF. DNA of the CDR3: TGTGCCAGCAGCACCGGACGAGGTAGCAATCAGCCCCAGCATTTT.

Ten or more counts support this clonotype. The chain is built from TRBV7-2 and TRBJ2-5; D is possibly TRBD1 (6 bases). With 5 bases removed from V and 3 bases from J, the gap between germline ends came to 13 bases. From germline, CDR1 is SGHTA and CDR2 FQGNSA. The CDR3 has 14 amino acids. In nucleotides, the CDR3 is TGTGCCAGCAGCCTACAGGGCCTTAAAGAGACCCAGTACTTC. Its translation: CASSLQGLKETQYF. The variable domain in full, completed from reference TRBV7-2 and TRBJ2-5, reads GAGVSQSPSNKVTEKGKDVELRCDPISGHTALYWYRQSLGQGLEFLIYFQGNSAPDKSGLPSDRFSAERTGGSVSTLTIQRTQQEDSAVYLCASSLQGLKETQYFGPGTRLLVL.

Only a few counts were recorded for this clonotype. The chain has TRBV6-6 and TRBJ1-1; D remains unclear. The CDR3 consists of 13 residues. Trimming shortened V by 7 bases and J by 0 bases, and 9 bases separated the two germline ends. Germline assignment: CDR1 MNHNY and CDR2 SVGAGI (reference sequence). The CDR3 DNA is TGTGCCAGCAAACCAGGCATGAACACTGAAGCTTTCTTT. Encoded protein: CASKPGMNTEAFF.

The genes are TRBV5-1 and TRBJ1-1; a possible D gene is TRBD1 (6 bases). The CDR3 consists of 15 residues. The ends were cut back, 6 bases at V and 4 bases at J, with 19 bases in the middle. Germline V gene data show CDR1 as SGHRS and CDR2 as YFSETQ. The CDR3 DNA reads TGCGCCAGCATCCTCCACGGCGGGGGGGCCACTGAAGCTTTCTTT. Encoded protein: CASILHGGGATEAFF.

The sample holds a few counts of this clonotype. This rearrangement joins TRBV4-2 to TRBJ2-3, with 10 bases fitting TRBD2. Germline V gives CDR1 LGHNA, CDR2 YNFKEQ. CDR3 length: 18 residues. V was clipped by 1 base and J by 0 bases; unmatched bases: 7. This CDR3 reads CASSQVASGGSSTDTQYF. In DNA form, the CDR3 reads TGTGCCAGCAGCCAAGTTGCTAGCGGGGGATCTAGCACAGATACGCAGTATTTT.

This chain links TRBV4-2 with TRBJ2-3, with 9 nucleotides matching TRBD1. J was trimmed by 7 bases and V by 1 base; bases with no gene match: 12. Germline loops: CDR1 LGHNA, CDR2 YNFKEQ. CDR3 length: 17 amino acids. The CDR3 nucleotides read TGTGCCAGCAGCCAAGCTAAAGAGACAGGGGGGATACATACGCAGTATTTT. This gives the protein CASSQAKETGGIHTQYF.

V usage is TRBV6-1 and J usage is TRBJ2-7; unclear D gene. CDR3 length: 13 amino acids. V was pared by 6 bases and J by 2 bases, with 11 bases between. Germline V gene lookup returns CDR1 MNHNS and CDR2 SASEGT. DNA of the CDR3: TGTGCCAGCAGAGGTCAGCAAGCCTACGAGCAGTACTTC. Translating it yields CASRGQQAYEQYF.

The V and J genes are TRBV3-1 and TRBJ1-2, with 12 bases aligning to TRBD1. The CDR3 totals 15 residues. Germline V gives CDR1 LGHDT, CDR2 YNNKEL (reference sequence). V shed 3 bases, J shed 6 bases, and the junction held 5 bases outside the gene matches. The CDR3 sequence is CASSHWDRGRHGYTF. CDR3 in DNA: TGTGCCAGCAGCCATTGGGACAGGGGGCGTCATGGCTACACCTTC.

The V and J genes are TRBV7-3 and TRBJ2-1; 8 nucleotides line up with TRBD2. Germline-derived CDR1 and CDR2 are SGHTA and FQGTGA. The trim removed 8 bases at V and 7 bases at J, leaving 13 bases unmatched. The CDR3 sequence is 15 residues long. The CDR3 coding sequence is TGTGCCAGCGGTACGGGAGGGACCCGGGGAAATGAGCAGTTCTTC. Its protein is CASGTGGTRGNEQFF.

This clonotype turned up a few times. The chain recombines TRBV10-3 with TRBJ2-7; 8 bases align to TRBD1. This CDR3 contains 15 residues. Germline V lookup: CDR1 ENHRY, CDR2 SYGVKD. The V gene end was trimmed by 5 bases and the J gene end by 4 bases; junction bases not matched to a gene: 10. CDR3 amino acids: CAISRNTQGAYEQYF. The CDR3 DNA sequence: TGTGCCATCAGTAGAAATACCCAGGGGGCGTACGAGCAGTACTTC.

This rearrangement joins TRBV24-1 to TRBJ2-7; no clear D. V lost 3 bases and J 2 bases, leaving 4 bases between the germline ends. Germline loops: CDR1 KGHDR, CDR2 SFDVKD. This CDR3 has 12 amino acids. Here the CDR3 DNA reads TGTGCCACCAGTGATGGCCCCTACGAGCAGTACTTC. Amino acids: CATSDGPYEQYF.

This clonotype was observed a handful of times. The J gene is TRBJ2-5, the V gene TRBV6-1; TRBD1 matches 8 bases. Germline V lookup: CDR1 MNHNS, CDR2 SASEGT. The CDR3 runs to 13 residues. The J segment lost 14 bases and the V segment lost 6 bases, leaving 14 bases of the junction unmatched. CDR3 sequence (DNA): TGTGCCAGCAGAGAGACAGGGGTCGAGACCCCCTACTTC. This sequence encodes CASRETGVETPYF.

The chain joins TRBV20-1 to TRBJ1-4, with TRBD1 matching 7 bases. From germline, CDR1 is DFQATT and CDR2 SNEGSKA (reference sequence). The CDR3 has 16 amino acids. V gave up 2 bases and J gave up 0 bases; unmatched junction bases: 6. The CDR3 loop reads CSARLGQPSTNEKLFF. In DNA, the CDR3 is TGCAGTGCTAGATTGGGACAGCCATCAACTAATGAAAAACTGTTTTTT.

The gene calls are TRBV7-2 and TRBJ2-6; TRBD2 aligns across 8 bases. The CDR3 contains 17 residues. The germline CDR1 and CDR2 sequences are SGHTA and FQGNSA. Germline trimming cut 5 bases from V and 0 bases from J; bases unmatched to any gene: 6. The CDR3 DNA follows: TGTGCCAGCAGCCAGACCGGGACTAGCTCTGGGGCCAACGTCCTGACTTTC. This translates into CASSQTGTSSGANVLTF.

The rearrangement joins TRBV2 to TRBJ2-7; D is ambiguous. CDR1 and CDR2 from the germline V gene are SNHLY and FYNNEI. The CDR3 sequence is 14 residues long. Trimming shortened V by 1 base and J by 3 bases, and 10 bases separated the two germline ends. CDR3 protein: CASSEVLGFYEQYF. In nucleotides, the CDR3 is TGTGCCAGCAGTGAAGTATTAGGGTTCTACGAGCAGTACTTC. The whole variable domain, remainder taken from reference TRBV2 and TRBJ2-7, is EPEVTQTPSHQVTQMGQEVILRCVPISNHLYFYWYRQILGQKVEFLVSFYNNEISEKSEIFDDQFSVERPDGSNFTLKIRSTKLEDSAMYFCASSEVLGFYEQYFGPGTRLTVT.

The sample holds a few counts of this clonotype. This chain uses TRBV7-2 with TRBJ2-7; D is uncertain. Germline CDR1 SGHTA, CDR2 FQGNSA. There are 15 residues in the CDR3. Trimming took off 5 bases at V and 0 bases at J, with 14 bases between the two ends. The DNA of the CDR3 is TGTGCCAGCAGCCCACCTGACCTTAGCTCCTACGAGCAGTACTTC. Protein product: CASSPPDLSSYEQYF.

V and J are TRBV11-2 and TRBJ2-5; 7 nucleotides match TRBD2. Germline assignment: CDR1 SGHAT and CDR2 FQNNGV. J lost 5 bases, V lost 3 bases, and 9 bases had no gene match. CDR3 length: 15 residues. The CDR3 DNA follows: TGTGCCAGCAGCTTTAGGCGGGAGAGGTGGGAGACCCAGTACTTC. This codes for CASSFRRERWETQYF.